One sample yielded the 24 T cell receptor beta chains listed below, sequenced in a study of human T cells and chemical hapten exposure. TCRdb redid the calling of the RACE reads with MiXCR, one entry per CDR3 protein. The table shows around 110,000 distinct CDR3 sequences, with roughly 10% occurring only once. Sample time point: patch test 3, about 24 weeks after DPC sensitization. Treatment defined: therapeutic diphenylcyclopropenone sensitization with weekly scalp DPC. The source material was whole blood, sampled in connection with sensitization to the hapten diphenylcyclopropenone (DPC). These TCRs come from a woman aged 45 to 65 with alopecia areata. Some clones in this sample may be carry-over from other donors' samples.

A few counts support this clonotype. The CDR3 here is CASSVLAGETQYF. Written as DNA, the CDR3 is TGTGCCAGCAGTGTACTAGCGGGGGAGACCCAGTACTTC. V gene TRBV12-3 or TRBV12-4 combines with J gene TRBJ2-5, with 10 positions matching TRBD2. The CDR3 loop spans 13 amino acids. V gave up 5 bases and J gave up 5 bases; unmatched junction bases: 2.

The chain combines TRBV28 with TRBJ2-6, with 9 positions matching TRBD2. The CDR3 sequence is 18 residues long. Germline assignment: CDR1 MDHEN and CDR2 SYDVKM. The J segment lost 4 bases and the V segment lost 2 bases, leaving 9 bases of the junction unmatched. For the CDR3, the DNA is TGTGCCAGCAGTTTACCCATAGCGGGAGTACCCGGGGCCAACGTCCTGACTTTC. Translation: CASSLPIAGVPGANVLTF.

Here the CDR3 DNA reads TGCAGCGTTGATAGTGGGCACGAGCAGTACTTC. This gives the protein CSVDSGHEQYF. J is TRBJ2-7 and V is TRBV29-1; D is undetermined. With 3 bases removed from V and 5 bases from J, the gap between germline ends came to 8 bases. CDR1 and CDR2 (germline): SQVTM, ANQGSEA. This CDR3 contains 11 residues.

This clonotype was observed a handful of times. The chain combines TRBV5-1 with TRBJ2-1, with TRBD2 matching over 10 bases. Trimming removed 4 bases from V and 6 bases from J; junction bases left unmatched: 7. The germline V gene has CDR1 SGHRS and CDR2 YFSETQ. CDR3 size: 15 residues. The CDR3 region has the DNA TGCGCCAGCAGCAGTCGGACTAGCGGTTCCAATGAGCAGTTCTTC. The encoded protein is CASSSRTSGSNEQFF. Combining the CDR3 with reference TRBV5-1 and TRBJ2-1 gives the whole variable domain KAGVTQTPRYLIKTRGQQVTLSCSPISGHRSVSWYQQTPGQGLQFLFEYFSETQRNKGNFPGRFSGRQFSNSRSEMNVSTLELGDSALYLCASSSRTSGSNEQFFGPGTRLTVL.

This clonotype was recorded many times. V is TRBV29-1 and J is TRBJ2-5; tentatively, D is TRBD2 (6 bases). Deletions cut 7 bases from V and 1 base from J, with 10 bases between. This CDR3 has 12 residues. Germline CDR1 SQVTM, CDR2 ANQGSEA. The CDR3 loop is CSGRDLQETQYF. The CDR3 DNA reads TGCAGCGGGCGGGACCTCCAAGAGACCCAGTACTTC.

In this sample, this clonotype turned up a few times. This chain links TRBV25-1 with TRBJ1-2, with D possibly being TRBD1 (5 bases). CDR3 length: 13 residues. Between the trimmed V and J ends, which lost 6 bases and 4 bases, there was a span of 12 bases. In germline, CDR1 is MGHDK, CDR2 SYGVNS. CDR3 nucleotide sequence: TGTGCCAGCAGCCCTCCGGGGCCCTATGGCTACACCTTC. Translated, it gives CASSPPGPYGYTF.

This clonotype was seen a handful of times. CDR3: CASNLRPGQSRNTEAFF. The CDR3 DNA is TGTGCCAGCAATCTCCGACCGGGCCAAAGCAGGAACACTGAAGCTTTCTTT. The chain carries TRBV6-5 and TRBJ1-1, with D unclear. V was pared by 7 bases and J by 1 base, with 22 bases between. The length of the CDR3 is 17 residues. Looked up from germline, CDR1 is MNHEY and CDR2 is SVGAGI.

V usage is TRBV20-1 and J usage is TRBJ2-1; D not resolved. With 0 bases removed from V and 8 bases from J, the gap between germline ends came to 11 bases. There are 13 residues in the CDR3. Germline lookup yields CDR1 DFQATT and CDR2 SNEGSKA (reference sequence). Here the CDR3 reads CSAREGRLDEQFF. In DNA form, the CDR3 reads TGCAGTGCTAGAGAAGGGCGGCTAGATGAGCAGTTCTTC.

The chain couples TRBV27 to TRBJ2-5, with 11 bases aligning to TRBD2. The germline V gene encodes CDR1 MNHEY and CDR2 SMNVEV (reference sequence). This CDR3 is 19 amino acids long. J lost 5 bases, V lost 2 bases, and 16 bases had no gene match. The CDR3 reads CASSLLPSSLSGRDETQYF. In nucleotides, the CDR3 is TGTGCCAGCAGTTTACTTCCGTCGTCCCTTAGCGGGAGGGATGAGACCCAGTACTTC.

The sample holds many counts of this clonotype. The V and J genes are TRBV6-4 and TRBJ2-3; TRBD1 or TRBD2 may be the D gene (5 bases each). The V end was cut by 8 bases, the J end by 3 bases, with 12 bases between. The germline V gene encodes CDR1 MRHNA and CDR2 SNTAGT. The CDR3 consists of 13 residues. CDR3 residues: CASGDGATDTQYF. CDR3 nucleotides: TGTGCCAGCGGGGACGGCGCAACAGATACGCAGTATTTT.

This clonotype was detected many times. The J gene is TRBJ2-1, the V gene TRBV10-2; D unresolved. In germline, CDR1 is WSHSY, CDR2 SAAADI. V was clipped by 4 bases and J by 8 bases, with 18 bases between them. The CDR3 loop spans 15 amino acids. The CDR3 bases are TGCGCCAGCAGTGTGTCCTCATTGGATATCGATGAGCAGTTCTTC. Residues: CASSVSSLDIDEQFF.

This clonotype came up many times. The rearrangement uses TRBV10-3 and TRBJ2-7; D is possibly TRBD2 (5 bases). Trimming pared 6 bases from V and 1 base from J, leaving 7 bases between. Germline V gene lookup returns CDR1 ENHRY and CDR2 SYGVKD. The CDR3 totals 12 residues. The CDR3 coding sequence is TGTGCCATCAGCCCGGGGTCCTACGAGCAGTACTTC. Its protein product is CAISPGSYEQYF.

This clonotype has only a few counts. Here the CDR3 reads CAISESLWGNTEAFF. CDR3 nucleotides: TGTGCCATCAGTGAGTCGTTGTGGGGGAACACTGAAGCTTTCTTT. The genes are TRBV10-3 and TRBJ1-1; the D is unclear. Germline V gives CDR1 ENHRY, CDR2 SYGVKD. There are 15 residues in the CDR3. V lost 0 bases to trimming and J lost 1 base, with 9 bases between them.

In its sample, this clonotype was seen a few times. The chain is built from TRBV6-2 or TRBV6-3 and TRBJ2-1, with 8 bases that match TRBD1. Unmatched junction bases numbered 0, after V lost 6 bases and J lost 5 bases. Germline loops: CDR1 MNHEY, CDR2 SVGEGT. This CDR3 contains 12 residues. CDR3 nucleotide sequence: TGTGCCAGCAGGGACAGGGACAATGAGCAGTTCTTC. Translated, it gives CASRDRDNEQFF.

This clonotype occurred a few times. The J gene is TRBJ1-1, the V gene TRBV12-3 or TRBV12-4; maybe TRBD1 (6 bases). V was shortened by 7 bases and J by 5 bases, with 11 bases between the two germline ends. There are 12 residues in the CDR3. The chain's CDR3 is CASNYRGTEAFF. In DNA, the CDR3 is TGTGCCAGCAATTATAGGGGGACTGAAGCTTTCTTT.

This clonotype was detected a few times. CDR3 amino acids: CSVEWYTNTEAFF. The CDR3 nucleotides are TGCAGCGTTGAATGGTACACGAACACTGAAGCTTTCTTT. V and J are TRBV29-1 and TRBJ1-1; no clear D gene. Germline assignment: CDR1 SQVTM and CDR2 ANQGSEA. The germline V and J ends were trimmed by 2 bases and 1 base, with 8 bases remaining between them. The CDR3 loop spans 13 amino acids.

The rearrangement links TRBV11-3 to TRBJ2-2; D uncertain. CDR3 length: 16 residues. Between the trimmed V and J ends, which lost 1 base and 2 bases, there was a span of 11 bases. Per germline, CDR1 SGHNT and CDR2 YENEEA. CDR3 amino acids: CASSLVADTNTGELFF. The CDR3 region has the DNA TGTGCCAGCAGCTTAGTTGCAGACACTAACACCGGGGAGCTGTTTTTT.

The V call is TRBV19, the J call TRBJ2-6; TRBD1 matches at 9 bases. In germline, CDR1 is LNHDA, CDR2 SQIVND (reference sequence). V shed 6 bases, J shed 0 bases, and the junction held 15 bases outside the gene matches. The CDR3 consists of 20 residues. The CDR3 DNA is TGTGCCAGTAGCCGCCGTGCACTACAGGGGGCCATCTCTGGGGCCAACGTCCTGACTTTC. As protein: CASSRRALQGAISGANVLTF.

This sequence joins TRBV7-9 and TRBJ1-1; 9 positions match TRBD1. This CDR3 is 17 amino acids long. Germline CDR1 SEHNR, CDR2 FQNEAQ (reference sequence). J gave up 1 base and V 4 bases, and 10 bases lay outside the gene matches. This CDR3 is CASSSIGQGISNTEAFF. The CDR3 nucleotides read TGTGCCAGCAGCTCCATCGGACAGGGGATATCGAACACTGAAGCTTTCTTT.

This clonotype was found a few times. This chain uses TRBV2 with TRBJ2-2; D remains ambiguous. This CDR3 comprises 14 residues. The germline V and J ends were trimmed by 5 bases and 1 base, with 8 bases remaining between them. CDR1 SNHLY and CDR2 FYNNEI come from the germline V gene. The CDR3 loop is CASSSALNTGELFF. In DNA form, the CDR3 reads TGTGCCAGCAGTTCCGCCCTGAACACCGGGGAGCTGTTTTTT. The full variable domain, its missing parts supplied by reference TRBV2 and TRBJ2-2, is EPEVTQTPSHQVTQMGQEVILRCVPISNHLYFYWYRQILGQKVEFLVSFYNNEISEKSEIFDDQFSVERPDGSNFTLKIRSTKLEDSAMYFCASSSALNTGELFFGEGSRLTVL.

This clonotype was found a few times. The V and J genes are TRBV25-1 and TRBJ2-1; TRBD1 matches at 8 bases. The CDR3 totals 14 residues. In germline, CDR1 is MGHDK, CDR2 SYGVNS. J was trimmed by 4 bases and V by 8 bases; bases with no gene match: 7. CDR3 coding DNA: TGTGCCAGCTCCTACAGGGGGGATTACAATGAGCAGTTCTTC. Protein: CASSYRGDYNEQFF. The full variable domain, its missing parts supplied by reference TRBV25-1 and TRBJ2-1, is EADIYQTPRYLVIGTGKKITLECSQTMGHDKMYWYQQDPGMELHLIHYSYGVNSTEKGDLSSESTVSRIRTEHFPLTLESARPSHTSQYLCASSYRGDYNEQFFGPGTRLTVL.

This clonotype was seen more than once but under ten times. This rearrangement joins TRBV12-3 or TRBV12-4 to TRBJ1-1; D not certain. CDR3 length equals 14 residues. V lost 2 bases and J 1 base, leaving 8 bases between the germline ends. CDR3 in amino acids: CASSLQSANTEAFF. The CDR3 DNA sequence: TGTGCCAGCAGTTTACAGTCAGCGAACACTGAAGCTTTCTTT.

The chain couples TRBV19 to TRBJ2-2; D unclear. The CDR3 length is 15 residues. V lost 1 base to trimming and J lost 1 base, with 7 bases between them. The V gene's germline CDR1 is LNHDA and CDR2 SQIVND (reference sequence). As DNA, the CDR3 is TGTGCCAGTAGTATAGCACTCCGGAACACCGGGGAGCTGTTTTTT. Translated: CASSIALRNTGELFF.

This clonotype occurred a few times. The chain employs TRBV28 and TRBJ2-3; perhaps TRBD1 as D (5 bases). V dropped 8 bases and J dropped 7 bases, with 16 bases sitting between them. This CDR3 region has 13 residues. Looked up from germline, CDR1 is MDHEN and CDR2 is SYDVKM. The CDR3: CASESGGAYTQYF. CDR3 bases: TGTGCCAGCGAGTCCGGTGGGGCCTATACGCAGTATTTT.